The 24 T cell receptor beta chains presented below share a single source sample, sequenced in a study of blood T cells in healthy people across ages. Next came a second PCR, run for about 6 to 12 cycles, which used a sample-barcoded 5' primer along with a J-beta primer mix. TCRdb reprocessed the 5' RACE reads with MiXCR, giving one entry per CDR3 protein. The sample carries under 950,000 distinct CDR3 sequences, about a fifth recorded once. The sample was blood. The receptors come from a man aged 70 or older in good health.

This rearrangement joins TRBV4-3 to TRBJ1-4; no firm D call. Germline CDR1 reads LGHNA; CDR2 reads YSLEER. The CDR3 covers 17 residues. V lost 3 bases, J lost 4 bases, and 18 bases lay in between. The CDR3 sequence: CASSQTLPGSRNEKLFF. DNA for the CDR3: TGCGCCAGCAGCCAGACTCTACCGGGGTCCCGTAATGAAAAACTGTTTTTT.

This sequence joins TRBV5-1 and TRBJ1-2; no reliable D call. This CDR3 is 14 amino acids long. Germline V gives CDR1 SGHRS, CDR2 YFSETQ. V shed 4 bases and J shed 2 bases, with 12 bases lying between them. As DNA, the CDR3 is TGCGCCAGCAGCCAACAGCAATTCAACTATGGCTACACCTTC. This gives the protein CASSQQQFNYGYTF.

The J gene is TRBJ1-2, the V gene TRBV6-5, with a weak D call TRBD1 (5 bases). CDR1 is MNHEY and CDR2 is SVGAGI in the germline V gene. The CDR3 sequence is 13 residues long. V lost 8 bases and J lost 4, with 14 bases in between. The CDR3 DNA sequence: TGTGCCAGCGGCCTGCAGGGTGTCTATGGCTACACCTTC. Encoded protein: CASGLQGVYGYTF.

This clonotype appeared a single time. The chain couples TRBV24-1 to TRBJ2-5; a weak D match, TRBD1 (6 bases). The end of the DNA aligns better with TRBJ2-1, so the J call may be wrong. This CDR3 is 12 amino acids long. Germline values: CDR1 KGHDR, CDR2 SFDVKD. The CDR3 coding sequence is TGTGCCACCAGTGCTCACAGGGATGAGCAGTTCTTC. The encoded protein is CATSAHRDEQFF.

The chain has TRBV5-1 and TRBJ2-7; 11 nucleotides align to TRBD1. V lost 2 bases to trimming and J lost 8 bases; unmatched junction nucleotides: 6. The CDR3 totals 14 residues. Germline V gene sequence: CDR1 SGHRS, CDR2 YFSETQ. The CDR3 DNA sequence: TGCGCCAGCAGCTTCGAGGGACAGGGGGTTAAGCAGTACTTC. This translates into CASSFEGQGVKQYF.

There are many counts of this clonotype. V gene TRBV6-5 combines with J gene TRBJ1-5; D not resolved. The CDR3 runs to 12 residues. The V end was cut by 5 bases, the J end by 4 bases, with 6 bases between. Germline V gene data show CDR1 as MNHEY and CDR2 as SVGAGI. The CDR3 region has the DNA TGTGCCAGCAGTACCGCTAATCAGCCCCAGCATTTT. Translated, it gives CASSTANQPQHF.

The V and J genes are TRBV5-1 and TRBJ2-3; D tentatively reads TRBD1 or TRBD2 (5 bases each). The germline V gene has CDR1 SGHRS and CDR2 YFSETQ. The V end lost 1 base, the J end lost 0 bases, and 12 bases lay between the germline ends. This CDR3 region has 16 residues. The CDR3 DNA is TGCGCCAGCAGCTTGCGAGGGGCGCAAAGCACAGATACGCAGTATTTT. Translating it yields CASSLRGAQSTDTQYF.

V gene TRBV3-1 combines with J gene TRBJ2-7, with D possibly being TRBD1 (5 bases). Near its end, the DNA agrees better with TRBJ2-5, so the J call may be wrong. The CDR3 covers 13 residues. CDR1 LGHDT and CDR2 YNNKEL come from the germline V gene (reference sequence). The CDR3 region has the DNA TGTGCCAGCAAGGGGTTCCCGGGCGAGACCCAGTACTTC. As protein: CASKGFPGETQYF.

The chain is built from TRBV29-1 and TRBJ1-1; the D is unclear. The CDR3 loop spans 13 amino acids. The ends were cut back, 7 bases at V and 1 base at J, with 13 bases in the middle. The germline V gene encodes CDR1 SQVTM and CDR2 ANQGSEA. The DNA of the CDR3 is TGCAGCGCTCCGACGTCGGGGAACACTGAAGCTTTCTTT. Protein sequence: CSAPTSGNTEAFF.

The J gene is TRBJ2-2, the V gene TRBV5-1; D possibly uses TRBD1 or TRBD2 (5 bases each). The CDR3 runs to 16 residues. CDR1 SGHRS and CDR2 YFSETQ come from the germline V gene. Trimming stripped 7 bases from V and 0 bases from J, with 16 bases between. The chain's CDR3 is CASSSSQGANTGELFF. The CDR3, as DNA: TGCGCCAGCTCCTCTTCTCAGGGAGCGAACACCGGGGAGCTGTTTTTT.

This clonotype was recorded a few times. V gene TRBV15 combines with J gene TRBJ2-2; 7 bases align to TRBD1. Germline values: CDR1 LNHNV, CDR2 YYDKDF (reference sequence). Trimming took 1 base from V and 10 from J; bases not matched to a gene: 3. The CDR3 contains 13 residues. The CDR3 protein is CATSRGDRAELFF. DNA for the CDR3: TGTGCCACCAGCAGAGGGGACAGAGCGGAGCTGTTTTTT.

The chain couples TRBV7-2 to TRBJ2-7, with 9 bases identical to TRBD2. Germline CDR1 is SGHTA and CDR2 is FQGNSA. The CDR3 runs to 15 residues. Trimming removed 5 bases from V and 4 bases from J; junction bases left unmatched: 9. The chain's CDR3 is CASSQSSGEGYEQYV. DNA for the CDR3: TGTGCCAGCAGCCAATCTAGCGGGGAGGGTTACGAGCAGTACGTC.

This clonotype was seen only a few times. The J gene is TRBJ2-1, the V gene TRBV7-9, with D hard to call. Germline V gene lookup returns CDR1 SEHNR and CDR2 FQNEAQ (reference sequence). With 4 bases removed from V and 4 bases from J, the gap between germline ends came to 17 bases. This CDR3 comprises 16 residues. The CDR3 protein is CASSSSRAPPYNEQFF. In nucleotides, the CDR3 is TGTGCCAGCAGCTCATCCCGGGCCCCCCCTTACAATGAGCAGTTCTTC. Filled out from reference TRBV7-9 and TRBJ2-1, the complete variable domain reads DTGVSQNPRHKITKRGQNVTFRCDPISEHNRLYWYRQTLGQGPEFLTYFQNEAQLEKSRLLSDRFSAERPKGSFSTLEIQRTEQGDSAMYLCASSSSRAPPYNEQFFGPGTRLTVL.

This chain joins TRBV6-5 and TRBJ2-1, with D possibly TRBD1 on 5 matching bases. Germline assignment: CDR1 MNHEY and CDR2 SVGAGI. Trimming removed 6 bases at V and 7 bases at J, with 16 bases between. The CDR3 extends over 14 amino acids. DNA for the CDR3: TGTGCCAGCAGATCGAGACAGACTTGGAATGAGCAGTTCTTC. It is translated as CASRSRQTWNEQFF.

The chain carries TRBV6-2 or TRBV6-3 and TRBJ2-3; TRBD2 agrees at 15 bases. Germline-derived CDR1 and CDR2 are MNHEY and SVGEGT. CDR3 length equals 16 residues. V lost 4 bases, J lost 4 bases, and 3 bases stayed unmatched. CDR3 amino acids: CASSSGTSGRPDTQYF. CDR3 in DNA: TGTGCCAGCAGTTCCGGGACTAGCGGGAGGCCAGATACGCAGTATTTT.

The J gene is TRBJ1-4, the V gene TRBV5-5; D ambiguous. The CDR3 covers 17 residues. Trimming took off 4 bases at V and 0 bases at J, with 16 bases between the two ends. Germline V CDR1 and CDR2: SGHKS, YYEKEE (reference sequence). The CDR3 loop is CASSLFPVSATNEKLFF. DNA of the CDR3: TGTGCCAGCAGCCTATTCCCTGTGTCCGCAACTAATGAAAAACTGTTTTTT.

This clonotype was seen a few times. The genes are TRBV5-1 and TRBJ2-3; 8 bases match TRBD2. CDR3 length: 16 residues. Germline CDR1 is SGHRS and CDR2 is YFSETQ. The ends lost 5 bases at V and 2 bases at J; junction bases unmatched: 10. CDR3 amino acids: CASRPPGTSFTDTQYF. In nucleotides, the CDR3 is TGCGCCAGCAGACCTCCCGGGACTAGTTTCACAGATACGCAGTATTTT.

The chain links TRBV9 to TRBJ1-1; no reliable D call. V lost 3 bases and J lost 2, with 11 bases in between. This CDR3 region has 14 residues. CDR1 SGDLS and CDR2 YYNGEE come from the germline V gene. The chain's CDR3 is CASSAEPGNTEAFF. DNA of the CDR3: TGTGCCAGCAGCGCCGAGCCCGGAAACACTGAAGCTTTCTTT.

The chain is built from TRBV18 and TRBJ2-1; the D is unclear. The CDR3 consists of 13 residues. CDR1 and CDR2 (germline): KGHSH, LQKENI. The ends were cut back, 1 base at V and 7 bases at J, with 8 bases in the middle. In nucleotides, the CDR3 is TGTGCCAGCTCACCACAGAGCTTGAATGAGCAGTTCTTC. This translates into CASSPQSLNEQFF.

The chain has TRBV6-5 and TRBJ2-5; 15 positions agree with TRBD2. With V trimmed by 7 bases and J by 2 bases, 5 bases remained unmatched. Germline loops: CDR1 MNHEY, CDR2 SVGAGI. The CDR3 runs 16 residues. The CDR3 nucleotides read TGTGCCAGCATTGCTGGACTAGCGGGGGGGCAAGAGACCCAGTACTTC. Translation gives CASIAGLAGGQETQYF.

This chain links TRBV18 with TRBJ1-2; 10 nucleotides agree with TRBD1. Germline assignment: CDR1 KGHSH and CDR2 LQKENI. The CDR3 length is 13 residues. Trimming took 3 bases from V and 6 from J; bases not matched to a gene: 1. The CDR3 DNA reads TGTGCCAGCTCACCGGGACAGGGGAATGGCTACACCTTC. Translating gives CASSPGQGNGYTF.

This chain uses TRBV7-2 with TRBJ2-3; D may be TRBD1 (6 bases). Germline V CDR1 and CDR2: SGHTA, FQGNSA. Between the trimmed V and J ends, which lost 5 bases and 2 bases, there was a span of 11 bases. There are 14 residues in the CDR3. The CDR3 protein is CASSEGHHTDTQYF. The CDR3 bases are TGTGCCAGCAGCGAGGGACATCACACAGATACGCAGTATTTT. Together with reference TRBV7-2 and TRBJ2-3, the CDR3 gives the full variable domain: GAGVSQSPSNKVTEKGKDVELRCDPISGHTALYWYRQSLGQGLEFLIYFQGNSAPDKSGLPSDRFSAERTGGSVSTLTIQRTQQEDSAVYLCASSEGHHTDTQYFGPGTRLTVL.

V usage is TRBV20-1 and J usage is TRBJ2-7; tentatively, D is TRBD1 (5 bases). Trimming removed 4 bases at V and 3 bases at J, with 7 bases between. Germline V lookup: CDR1 DFQATT, CDR2 SNEGSKA (reference sequence). The CDR3 contains 11 residues. This CDR3 is CSAKDSYEQYF. The CDR3 DNA reads TGCAGTGCTAAAGACAGCTACGAGCAGTACTTC.

Written as DNA, the CDR3 is TGTGCCAGCAGCGAGACTAGGGGCATTCAGTACTTC. Translating it yields CASSETRGIQYF. V gene TRBV9 combines with J gene TRBJ2-4, with D perhaps matching TRBD2 (6 bases). The CDR3 runs to 12 residues. Germline values: CDR1 SGDLS, CDR2 YYNGEE. V was shortened by 3 bases and J by 9 bases, with 10 bases between the two germline ends.